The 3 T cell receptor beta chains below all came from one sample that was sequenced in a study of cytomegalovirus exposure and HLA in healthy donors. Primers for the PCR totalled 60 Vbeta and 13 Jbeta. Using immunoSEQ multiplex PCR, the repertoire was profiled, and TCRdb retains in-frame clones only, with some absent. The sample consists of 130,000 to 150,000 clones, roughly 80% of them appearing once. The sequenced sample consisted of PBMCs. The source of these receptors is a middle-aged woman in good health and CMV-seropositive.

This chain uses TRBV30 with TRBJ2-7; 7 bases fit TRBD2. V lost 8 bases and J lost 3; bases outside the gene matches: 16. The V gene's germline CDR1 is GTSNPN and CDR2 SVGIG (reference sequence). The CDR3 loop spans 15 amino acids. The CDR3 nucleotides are TGTGCCGGGAACCCTCTTGCGGGAGATCGCTACGAGCAGTACTTC. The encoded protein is CAGNPLAGDRYEQYF.

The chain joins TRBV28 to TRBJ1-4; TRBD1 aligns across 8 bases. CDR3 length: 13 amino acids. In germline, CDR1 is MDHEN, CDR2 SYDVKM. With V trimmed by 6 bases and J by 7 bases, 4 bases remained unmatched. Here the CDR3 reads CASRTGVGEKLFF. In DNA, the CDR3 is TGTGCCAGCAGGACAGGGGTCGGTGAAAAACTGTTTTTT.

The CDR3: CASSDRQGTYQPQHF. The CDR3 DNA is TGTGCCAGCAGCGACCGACAGGGGACTTATCAGCCCCAGCATTTT. The rearrangement uses TRBV7-2 and TRBJ1-5, with TRBD1 identical over 8 bases. Unmatched junction bases numbered 8, after V lost 5 bases and J lost 5 bases. Germline V gene sequence: CDR1 SGHTA, CDR2 FQGNSA. The length of the CDR3 is 15 residues.